The rows below give T cell receptor beta chains drawn from one sample of a study of blood T cell repertoires in COVID-19. The protocol was immunoSEQ multiplex PCR, while the TCRdb copy is restricted to in-frame clones and leaves out a portion. The data contain 250,000 or so clones, 83% of them singletons. The material sequenced was PBMCs or T cells enriched from blood (not recorded which). These receptors originate from a woman aged 40 to 50 who had been exposed to COVID-19. Each CDR3 is given with its conserved first and last residue. A D gene is named only where the DNA matches it firmly. Size values are once, few and many counts, or a class for expanded clones, and some rows have none.

d_gene,v_gene,abundance,j_gene,CDR3aa,CDR3nt
TRBD1,TRBV7-2,-,TRBJ1-4,CASSLADRGPNFFNEKLFF,TGTGCCAGCAGCTTAGCGGACAGGGGCCCGAATTTTTTTAATGAAAAACTGTTTTTT
-,TRBV7-9,-,TRBJ1-5,CASSLGVAVQPQHF,TGTGCCAGCAGCTTAGGGGTGGCGGTTCAGCCCCAGCATTTT
-,TRBV5-1,-,TRBJ1-1,CASSPRLENTEAFF,TGCGCCAGCAGCCCAAGACTAGAGAACACTGAAGCTTTCTTT
-,TRBV6-5,-,TRBJ2-3,CASSQEEADTQYF,TGTGCCAGCAGTCAGGAAGAAGCAGATACGCAGTATTTT
TRBD2,TRBV14,once,TRBJ2-3,CASSPGLAGNTDTQYF,TGTGCCAGCAGCCCGGGACTAGCGGGGAACACAGATACGCAGTATTTT
-,TRBV2,once,TRBJ1-1,CARAAGTYAPEAFF,TGTGCGAGGGCCGCAGGGACATACGCTCCTGAAGCTTTCTTT
TRBD1,TRBV19,-,TRBJ1-6,CASKRDSTYNSPLHF,TGTGCCAGTAAACGGGACAGCACCTATAATTCACCCCTCCACTTT
TRBD1,TRBV7-2,-,TRBJ1-5,CASSFTGDIGDQPQHF,TGTGCCAGCAGCTTTACAGGGGATATAGGGGATCAGCCCCAGCATTTT
TRBD2,TRBV29-1,-,TRBJ2-5,CSVKGLAGEQETQYF,TGCAGCGTTAAGGGACTAGCGGGGGAACAAGAGACCCAGTACTTC
-,TRBV4-1,once,TRBJ1-5,CASSQEGPPGQPQHF,TGCGCCAGCAGCCAAGAAGGGCCACCGGGGCAGCCCCAGCATTTT
-,TRBV4-2,-,TRBJ2-3,CASSQVGDSYTDTQYF,TGTGCCAGCAGCCAAGTTGGAGACAGTTACACAGATACGCAGTATTTT
TRBD2,TRBV10-3,-,TRBJ2-2,CAISESRGGLIGELFF,TGTGCCATCAGTGAGTCGCGGGGGGGATTGATCGGGGAGCTGTTTTTT
-,TRBV28,-,TRBJ1-2,CASRVTSLTSGYTF,TGTGCCAGCAGGGTGACAAGTTTGACAAGTGGCTACACCTTC
-,TRBV18,-,TRBJ2-1,CASSPGGSEQFF,TGTGCCAGCTCACCTGGGGGGAGTGAGCAGTTCTTC
-,TRBV24-1,-,TRBJ1-5,CATSEGGSNQPQHF,TGTGCCACCAGTGAAGGGGGTAGCAATCAGCCCCAGCATTTT
-,TRBV11-2,-,TRBJ2-2,CASSLVYRNTGELFF,TGTGCCAGCAGCTTAGTATACAGAAACACCGGGGAGCTGTTTTTT